Detailed here is one TCR beta chain. Genomic DNA, serving as template, underwent TCR beta VDJ and CDR3 profiling. TCRdb re-called the reads through MiXCR, storing one row per CDR3 protein. The top ten clones hold less than 15% of a sample with 150,000 to 180,000 distinct CDR3 sequences, roughly 49% of them seen once. The CDR3 loop spans 14 amino acids. Between the trimmed V and J ends, which lost 4 bases and 4 bases, there was a span of 12 bases. Germline-derived CDR1 and CDR2 are KGHDR and SFDVKD. This entry belongs to a study of CD8+CD57+ T cells in acquired aplastic anemia. As for the study in general: Mean yield of DNA from sorted CD4+ and CD8+ cells was approximately 3 ug.

Patients picked for sequencing had shown CD8+CD57+ cell expansion detected by flow cytometry. This chain links TRBV24-1 with TRBJ2-5; D remains unclear. The sequenced sample was sorted CD4+, CD8+, or CD8+CD57+ T cells (not recorded which) from PBMCs. The receptor comes from a human donor with aplastic anemia. Here the CDR3 reads CATSDKGPVETQYF. The CDR3 nucleotides read TGTGCCACCAGTGACAAAGGACCGGTAGAGACCCAGTACTTC.